The 25 T cell receptor beta chains reported below all come from one sample, sequenced in a study of blood T cell repertoires in COVID-19. Libraries were prepared by immunoSEQ multiplex PCR; TCRdb keeps only in-frame clonotypes and omits some of them. Of 100,000 to 150,000 clones in the sample, roughly four fifths were seen once. Specimen: peripheral blood. The receptor set was obtained from a woman aged 45 to 65 with acute or convalescent COVID-19.

The J gene is TRBJ2-1, the V gene TRBV3-1 (or the pseudogene TRBV3-2); 11 bases are shared with TRBD2. The trim removed 3 bases at V and 4 bases at J, leaving 5 bases unmatched. Germline CDR1 reads LGHDT; CDR2 reads YNNKEL (reference sequence). The CDR3 has 16 residues. CDR3 sequence: CASSHWGTSGYNEQFF. DNA for the CDR3: TGTGCCAGCAGCCATTGGGGGACTAGCGGTTACAATGAGCAGTTCTTC.

This chain connects TRBV7-2 to TRBJ1-6; 7 nucleotides align to TRBD1. Germline V gene data show CDR1 as SGHTA and CDR2 as FQGNSA. CDR3 length: 18 residues. V trimming: 5 bases; J trimming: 7 bases; junction bases outside the gene matches: 17. This chain's CDR3 is CASSQGGPGGSMNSPLHF. The CDR3 DNA follows: TGTGCCAGCAGCCAAGGGGGTCCAGGGGGGTCGATGAATTCACCCCTCCACTTT.

The count of this clone is one. This chain links TRBV7-9 with TRBJ1-5; TRBD1 aligns across 7 bases. Germline CDR1 and CDR2: SEHNR and FQNEAQ (reference sequence). J was trimmed by 2 bases and V by 3 bases; bases with no gene match: 4. This CDR3 contains 15 residues. In DNA, the CDR3 is TGTGCCAGCAGCTTGGGACAGCCTGGCAATCAGCCCCAGCATTTT. It translates to CASSLGQPGNQPQHF.

Only a few counts were recorded for this clone. This sequence joins TRBV7-9 and TRBJ1-3; 8 positions agree with TRBD1. After removal of 5 bases from V and 0 bases from J, the junction contained 15 bases not matched to a gene. The CDR3 totals 19 residues. Germline V gene sequence: CDR1 SEHNR, CDR2 FQNEAQ (reference sequence). The CDR3, as DNA: TGTGCCAGCAGCAGCAGGGGGCTATCCCTCTTTGGCTCTGGAAACACCATATATTTT. Translating it yields CASSSRGLSLFGSGNTIYF.

This chain connects TRBV9 to TRBJ2-7; a weak D match, TRBD2 (5 bases). The CDR3 length is 12 residues. The germline V and J ends were trimmed by 4 bases and 3 bases, with 8 bases remaining between them. The germline CDR1 and CDR2 sequences are SGDLS and YYNGEE. CDR3 DNA sequence: TGTGCCAGCAGCCCGGGAAACTACGAGCAGTACTTC. Translated: CASSPGNYEQYF.

V gene TRBV7-2 combines with J gene TRBJ2-2, with 10 bases lining up with TRBD1. Germline V gives CDR1 SGHTA, CDR2 FQGNSA. Trimming took 5 bases from V and 5 from J; bases not matched to a gene: 5. This CDR3 is 15 amino acids long. CDR3 protein: CASSTRTGGTGELFF. The CDR3 region has the DNA TGTGCCAGCAGCACTAGGACAGGGGGTACCGGGGAGCTGTTTTTT.

The rearrangement links TRBV5-1 to TRBJ2-5, with 8 bases fitting TRBD2. CDR1 SGHRS and CDR2 YFSETQ come from the germline V gene. V lost 0 bases and J lost 9; bases outside the gene matches: 7. This CDR3 region has 14 residues. The CDR3 DNA follows: TGCGCCAGCAGCTTGGATGGTCGGGAGGGAGCCCAGTACTTC. The encoded protein is CASSLDGREGAQYF.

The CDR3 DNA reads TGTGCCAGCAGCTACACAGGGGTTAACTATGGCTACACCTTC. It encodes CASSYTGVNYGYTF. This chain connects TRBV5-8 to TRBJ1-2; TRBD1 matches 7 bases. Looked up from germline, CDR1 is SGHTS and CDR2 is YDEGEE. The CDR3 is 14 residues long. Trimming cost V 3 bases and J 1 base; bases outside gene matches: 3.

A single count supports this clone. The chain is built from TRBV6-1 and TRBJ2-1, with a weak D call TRBD1 (6 bases). V was clipped by 0 bases and J by 8 bases, with 17 bases between them. This CDR3 has 16 residues. Germline CDR1 and CDR2: MNHNS and SASEGT. The DNA of the CDR3 is TGTGCCAGCAGTGAAGCCGGGACACCCGTTGGCGATGAGCAGTTCTTC. Translating gives CASSEAGTPVGDEQFF.

The rearrangement joins TRBV28 to TRBJ1-6, with TRBD1 matching 9 bases. Germline trimming cut 2 bases from V and 9 bases from J; bases unmatched to any gene: 5. The CDR3 runs to 15 residues. Germline values: CDR1 MDHEN, CDR2 SYDVKM. The CDR3 DNA is TGTGCCAGCAGTTTAGGGACAGGGAAACTTTCACCCCTCCACTTT. This sequence encodes CASSLGTGKLSPLHF. The whole variable domain, remainder taken from reference TRBV28 and TRBJ1-6, is DVKVTQSSRYLVKRTGEKVFLECVQDMDHENMFWYRQDPGLGLRLIYFSYDVKMKEKGDIPEGYSVSREKKERFSLILESASTNQTSMYLCASSLGTGKLSPLHFGNGTRLTVT.

The chain couples TRBV6-6 to TRBJ2-7; D possibly corresponds to TRBD1 (6 bases). Germline assignment: CDR1 MNHNY and CDR2 SVGAGI (reference sequence). There are 12 residues in the CDR3. V lost 6 bases and J 2 bases, leaving 8 bases between the germline ends. CDR3 DNA: TGTGCCAGCAGACAGGGTACCTACGAGCAGTACTTC. Translating gives CASRQGTYEQYF.

J is TRBJ2-3 and V is TRBV5-1; 7 bases match TRBD1. V lost 4 bases, J lost 4 bases, and 9 bases stayed unmatched. CDR1 and CDR2 from the germline V gene are SGHRS and YFSETQ. This CDR3 contains 15 residues. The CDR3 spells CASSEGASKADTQYF. CDR3 DNA sequence: TGCGCCAGCAGCGAGGGGGCTTCGAAAGCAGATACGCAGTATTTT.

This chain's CDR3 is CASRTEHTGELFF. The DNA for the CDR3 is TGTGCCAGCCGGACAGAGCACACCGGGGAGCTGTTTTTT. The rearrangement joins TRBV27 to TRBJ2-2; D possibly corresponds to TRBD1 (6 bases). The CDR3 sequence is 13 residues long. CDR1 is MNHEY, CDR2 SMNVEV, per germline (reference sequence). The V gene lost 8 bases and the J gene lost 3 bases, with 10 bases spanning the gap.

The chain combines TRBV7-6 with TRBJ2-1, with a tentative D call TRBD2 (6 bases). CDR3 length equals 17 residues. Per germline, CDR1 SGHVS and CDR2 FNYEAQ. The V gene lost 0 bases and the J gene lost 1 base, with 13 bases spanning the gap. The CDR3 loop is CASSLAPPGLSYNEQFF. The DNA for the CDR3 is TGTGCCAGCAGCTTAGCCCCTCCGGGACTTTCCTACAATGAGCAGTTCTTC.

The V and J genes are TRBV9 and TRBJ2-7, with TRBD2 matching 10 bases. Germline trimming cut 0 bases from V and 3 bases from J; bases unmatched to any gene: 6. Germline V gene data show CDR1 as SGDLS and CDR2 as YYNGEE. The CDR3 has 16 residues. CDR3 nucleotide sequence: TGTGCCAGCAGCGTAGCTAGCGGGGGCCGAGTCTACGAGCAGTACTTC. Translating it yields CASSVASGGRVYEQYF.

The V and J genes are TRBV3-1 (or the pseudogene TRBV3-2) and TRBJ2-4; D ambiguous. This CDR3 contains 11 residues. The V end lost 1 base, the J end lost 8 bases, and 3 bases lay between the germline ends. Looked up from germline, CDR1 is LGHDT and CDR2 is YNNKEL (reference sequence). This CDR3 is CASSQAHIQYF. The CDR3 DNA follows: TGTGCCAGCAGCCAAGCTCACATTCAGTACTTC.

The chain recombines TRBV28 with TRBJ1-2; D uncertain. Germline CDR1 is MDHEN and CDR2 is SYDVKM. This CDR3 has 11 residues. The germline V and J ends were trimmed by 8 bases and 5 bases, with 9 bases remaining between them. DNA of the CDR3: TGTGCCAGCGCCGTCGGGTATGGCTACACCTTC. Protein: CASAVGYGYTF.

V gene TRBV6-6 combines with J gene TRBJ2-1; 14 nucleotides line up with TRBD2. Unmatched junction bases numbered 5, after V lost 5 bases and J lost 8 bases. CDR3 length: 15 amino acids. Germline CDR1 is MNHNY and CDR2 is SVGAGI (reference sequence). Here the CDR3 DNA reads TGTGCCAGCAGTCAGACTAGCGGGAGGGTATATGAGCAGTTCTTC. Its protein product is CASSQTSGRVYEQFF.

This chain connects TRBV6-5 to TRBJ1-2; TRBD1 agrees at 10 bases. V lost 7 bases, J lost 4 bases, and 3 bases stayed unmatched. Germline lookup yields CDR1 MNHEY and CDR2 SVGAGI. There are 13 residues in the CDR3. The CDR3 sequence is CASKGQGSYGYTF. In nucleotides, the CDR3 is TGTGCCAGCAAGGGACAGGGGAGCTATGGCTACACCTTC.

This clone showed up just a few times. The V gene is TRBV9, the J gene TRBJ2-1, with TRBD2 as a possible D gene (6 bases). This CDR3 region has 16 residues. CDR1 is SGDLS and CDR2 is YYNGEE in the germline V gene. The V end was cut by 0 bases, the J end by 1 base, with 11 bases between. CDR3 sequence reads: CASSVDPGGSYNEQFF. In DNA, the CDR3 is TGTGCCAGCAGCGTAGACCCCGGGGGTTCCTACAATGAGCAGTTCTTC.

This chain links TRBV5-4 with TRBJ1-1; TRBD1 matches at 8 bases. V lost 0 bases to trimming and J lost 7 bases; unmatched junction nucleotides: 5. CDR3 size: 14 residues. Germline values: CDR1 SGHNT, CDR2 YYREEE (reference sequence). Written as DNA, the CDR3 is TGTGCCAGCAGCTTGGGACAGGGGCTATATGAAGCTTTCTTT. It encodes CASSLGQGLYEAFF.

This clone has only a few counts. J is TRBJ1-1 and V is TRBV5-4; D call uncertain. The germline V gene has CDR1 SGHNT and CDR2 YYREEE (reference sequence). This CDR3 spans 13 amino acids. V was trimmed by 1 base and J by 5 bases, leaving 9 bases between them. CDR3 region: CASSLNRGTEAFF. The CDR3 DNA sequence: TGTGCCAGCAGCTTGAACCGCGGGACTGAAGCTTTCTTT.

This chain uses TRBV15 with TRBJ2-7; the match to TRBD1 covers 7 bases. Trimming took 0 bases from V and 5 from J; bases not matched to a gene: 7. The germline V gene encodes CDR1 LNHNV and CDR2 YYDKDF (reference sequence). CDR3 length equals 15 residues. The CDR3 protein is CATSRDSGGYDEQYF. CDR3 sequence (DNA): TGTGCCACCAGCAGAGATTCAGGGGGTTACGACGAGCAGTACTTC.

As DNA, the CDR3 is TGCAGTGCTAGTGGGGGGACAGGGTGGTCACCCCTCCACTTT. It encodes CSASGGTGWSPLHF. The V gene is TRBV20-1, the J gene TRBJ1-6; 9 positions agree with TRBD1. The CDR3 is made up of 14 amino acids. Germline V gene data show CDR1 as DFQATT and CDR2 as SNEGSKA (reference sequence). J gave up 10 bases and V 3 bases, and 7 bases lay outside the gene matches.

The rearrangement links TRBV30 to TRBJ1-2, with TRBD1 matching over 7 bases. Trimming at V came to 1 base and at J to 2 bases, leaving 10 bases not matched to a gene. CDR1 and CDR2 (germline): GTSNPN, SVGIG (reference sequence). CDR3 length equals 16 residues. The DNA for the CDR3 is TGTGCCTGGAGTGCGCAACAGGGGCGACTGAACTATGGCTACACCTTC. This translates into CAWSAQQGRLNYGYTF.